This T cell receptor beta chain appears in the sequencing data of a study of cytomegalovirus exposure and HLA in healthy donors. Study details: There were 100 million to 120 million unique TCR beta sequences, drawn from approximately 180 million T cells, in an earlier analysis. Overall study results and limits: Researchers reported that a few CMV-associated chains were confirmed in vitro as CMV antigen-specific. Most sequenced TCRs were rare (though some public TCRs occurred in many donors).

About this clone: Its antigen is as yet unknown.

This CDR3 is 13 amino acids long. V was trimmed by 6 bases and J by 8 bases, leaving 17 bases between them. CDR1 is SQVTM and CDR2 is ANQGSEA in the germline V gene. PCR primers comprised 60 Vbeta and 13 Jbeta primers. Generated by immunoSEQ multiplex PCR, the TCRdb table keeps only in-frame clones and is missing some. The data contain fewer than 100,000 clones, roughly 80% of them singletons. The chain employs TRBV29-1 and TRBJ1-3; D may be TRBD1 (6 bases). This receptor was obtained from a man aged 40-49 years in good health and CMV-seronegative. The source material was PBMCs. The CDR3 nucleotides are TGCAGCGTACGGGACAACTCTAGGGACACCATATATTTT. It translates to CSVRDNSRDTIYF.